The 20 T cell receptor beta chains below were found in one sample sequenced in a study of shared clonotypes between healthy human individuals. Terminally differentiated effector memory CD45RA+ cells were excluded by CCR7 positive selection of CD45RO-negative cells. Assay used: immunoSEQ multiplex PCR; TCRdb lists only in-frame clones, some missing. Altogether around 1.9 million clones are present, just over 90% being singletons, with the ten largest covering 1.5% to 2%. The sample comprised naive CD8+ T cells from PBMCs. These receptors originate from a man aged 18 to 30 in good health. Some clones in this sample may be carry-over from other donors' samples.

The chain employs TRBV7-9 and TRBJ1-2; D gene unclear. Trimming stripped 1 base from V and 11 bases from J, with 11 bases between. The germline V gene encodes CDR1 SEHNR and CDR2 FQNEAQ (reference sequence). The CDR3 is 12 residues long. CDR3 residues: CASSLVPPGYTF. The CDR3 DNA reads TGTGCCAGCAGCTTAGTCCCACCGGGGTACACCTTC.

The gene calls are TRBV4-1 and TRBJ2-1, with 8 nucleotides matching TRBD2. J gave up 4 bases and V 0 bases, and 8 bases lay outside the gene matches. CDR3 length equals 17 residues. Germline V gene lookup returns CDR1 MGHRA and CDR2 YSYEKL. CDR3 sequence: CASSQDNSGTMYNEQFF. CDR3 DNA: TGCGCCAGCAGCCAAGATAATAGCGGGACGATGTACAATGAGCAGTTCTTC.

The chain couples TRBV19 to TRBJ2-3, with a possible D match to TRBD2 (5 bases). Between the trimmed V and J ends, which lost 7 bases and 1 base, there was a span of 9 bases. This CDR3 has 13 residues. Germline V gives CDR1 LNHDA, CDR2 SQIVND (reference sequence). The CDR3 spells CASNGIGTDTQYF. The CDR3 coding sequence is TGTGCCAGTAACGGGATCGGCACAGATACGCAGTATTTT.

The J gene is TRBJ1-2, the V gene TRBV6-5, with TRBD1 matching over 7 bases. CDR3 size: 15 residues. The trim removed 0 bases at V and 6 bases at J, leaving 7 bases unmatched. Germline CDR1 and CDR2: MNHEY and SVGAGI. The CDR3 is CASSYSMAGGDGYTF. The DNA of the CDR3 is TGTGCCAGCAGTTACTCGATGGCAGGGGGAGATGGCTACACCTTC.

The V and J genes are TRBV6-6 and TRBJ2-7, with D perhaps TRBD1 (6 bases). Looked up from germline, CDR1 is MNHNY and CDR2 is SVGAGI (reference sequence). The CDR3 is 13 residues long. Trimming took off 6 bases at V and 5 bases at J, with 14 bases between the two ends. The CDR3 spells CASSSGTTHEQYF. The DNA for the CDR3 is TGTGCCAGCAGCTCCGGGACAACACACGAGCAGTACTTC.

The chain uses TRBV7-2 and TRBJ2-4, with a weak D call TRBD2 (7 bases). Trimming pared 6 bases from V and 8 bases from J, leaving 17 bases between. Germline CDR1 SGHTA, CDR2 FQGNSA. CDR3 length: 14 residues. The CDR3 reads CASRGGLIEHIQYF. The CDR3 DNA reads as TGTGCCAGCAGAGGGGGACTAATCGAGCACATTCAGTACTTC.

The chain uses TRBV5-4 and TRBJ1-1; tentative D call: TRBD1 (6 bases). Trimming pared 1 base from V and 5 bases from J, leaving 15 bases between. This CDR3 region has 15 residues. Germline CDR1 SGHNT, CDR2 YYREEE (reference sequence). This CDR3 reads CASSLRGARGTEAFF. For the CDR3, the DNA is TGTGCCAGCAGCTTGCGGGGGGCGCGGGGAACTGAAGCTTTCTTT.

The DNA for the CDR3 is TGCGCCAGCAGCCAAGATCTACTCGGGACCCAGTACAATGAGCAGTTCTTC. As protein: CASSQDLLGTQYNEQFF. The rearrangement joins TRBV4-3 to TRBJ2-1, with D possibly being TRBD1 or TRBD2 (5 bases each). The V end was cut by 0 bases, the J end by 4 bases, with 16 bases between. This CDR3 contains 17 residues. The V gene's germline CDR1 is LGHNA and CDR2 YSLEER.

The gene calls are TRBV9 and TRBJ2-1; perhaps TRBD1 as D (6 bases). The V and J ends lost 3 bases and 7 bases respectively, with 17 bases between them. The CDR3 runs 15 residues. The germline gives CDR1 SGDLS, CDR2 YYNGEE. Here the CDR3 DNA reads TGTGCCAGCAGCGCCGCCAGGGGAGCGGCGAATGAGCAGTTCTTC. Translated, it gives CASSAARGAANEQFF.

J is TRBJ2-1 and V is TRBV30; TRBD2 aligns across 10 bases. The CDR3 is 13 residues long. Germline trimming cut 5 bases from V and 2 bases from J; bases unmatched to any gene: 0. CDR1 GTSNPN and CDR2 SVGIG come from the germline V gene (reference sequence). DNA for the CDR3: TGTGCCTGGGGACTAGCGGCCTACAATGAGCAGTTCTTC. It codes for CAWGLAAYNEQFF.

This clone occurred once. This rearrangement joins TRBV5-5 to TRBJ1-3; TRBD1 is a possible D gene (5 bases). CDR3 length equals 17 residues. Per the germline V gene, CDR1 is SGHKS and CDR2 is YYEKEE (reference sequence). V shed 0 bases and J shed 2 bases, with 15 bases lying between them. The DNA of the CDR3 is TGTGCCAGCAGCTTGGAAATTAGAGGGGCCGCTGGAAACACCATATATTTT. It yields the protein CASSLEIRGAAGNTIYF. Full variable domain (outside the CDR3, taken from reference TRBV5-5 and TRBJ1-3): DAGVTQSPTHLIKTRGQQVTLRCSPISGHKSVSWYQQVLGQGPQFIFQYYEKEERGRGNFPDRFSARQFPNYSSELNVNALLLGDSALYLCASSLEIRGAAGNTIYFGEGSWLTVV.

V and J are TRBV7-9 and TRBJ2-1, with D unresolved. With 1 base removed from V and 2 bases from J, the gap between germline ends came to 9 bases. The germline V gene encodes CDR1 SEHNR and CDR2 FQNEAQ (reference sequence). This CDR3 is 15 amino acids long. The CDR3 sequence: CASSLDGQAYNEQFF. As DNA, the CDR3 is TGTGCCAGCAGCTTAGATGGCCAAGCCTACAATGAGCAGTTCTTC.

CDR3 coding DNA: TGTGCCAGCAGCACTGGGGTTCAGTCCCAGTACTTC. It translates to CASSTGVQSQYF. The chain is built from TRBV5-6 and TRBJ2-7; D is ambiguous. This CDR3 comprises 12 residues. V was shortened by 4 bases and J by 10 bases, with 15 bases between the two germline ends. Looked up from germline, CDR1 is SGHDT and CDR2 is YYEEEE.

The V gene is TRBV6-6, the J gene TRBJ2-3; TRBD2 matches 14 bases. The germline V gene encodes CDR1 MNHNY and CDR2 SVGAGI (reference sequence). The CDR3 sequence is 15 residues long. V was pared by 4 bases and J by 4 bases, with 1 base of the junction left unmatched. The CDR3 reads CASSWTSGGSDTQYF. The CDR3 DNA reads TGTGCCAGCAGTTGGACTAGCGGGGGGTCAGATACGCAGTATTTT.

The genes are TRBV6-5 and TRBJ2-1, with a possible D match to TRBD2 (6 bases). Trimming left V 7 bases short and J 6 bases short, with 13 bases between. CDR1 is MNHEY and CDR2 is SVGAGI in the germline V gene. The CDR3 loop spans 13 amino acids. As DNA, the CDR3 is TGTGCCAGCACACAAGTGGGGGGCAATGAGCAGTTCTTC. Its translation: CASTQVGGNEQFF.

This chain uses TRBV27 with TRBJ2-6, with D possibly being TRBD1 (5 bases). CDR1 is MNHEY and CDR2 is SMNVEV in the germline V gene (reference sequence). V shed 4 bases and J shed 2 bases, with 6 bases lying between them. The CDR3 totals 14 residues. In DNA form, the CDR3 reads TGTGCCAGCAGTTCAGGGACTGGGGCCAACGTCCTGACTTTC. Translated, it gives CASSSGTGANVLTF.

The rearrangement uses TRBV2 and TRBJ2-1; 8 bases align to TRBD2. Germline lookup yields CDR1 SNHLY and CDR2 FYNNEI. The CDR3 has 15 residues. The V and J ends lost 5 bases and 4 bases, in that order; junction bases with no gene match: 7. CDR3 sequence reads: CASSFSGSVYNEQFF. The CDR3 coding sequence is TGTGCCAGCAGTTTCAGCGGGAGTGTTTACAATGAGCAGTTCTTC.

The chain employs TRBV4-1 and TRBJ2-2; possibly TRBD2 for D (6 bases). Germline V gives CDR1 MGHRA, CDR2 YSYEKL. The CDR3 length is 13 residues. The V and J ends lost 7 bases and 4 bases respectively, with 10 bases between them. The CDR3 coding sequence is TGCGCCAGCACTCGCGGGGTCACCGGGGAGCTGTTTTTT. It yields the protein CASTRGVTGELFF.

The V call is TRBV27, the J call TRBJ2-7; 8 positions agree with TRBD2. The V gene's germline CDR1 is MNHEY and CDR2 SMNVEV (reference sequence). This CDR3 is 15 amino acids long. V gave up 5 bases and J gave up 7 bases; unmatched junction bases: 13. CDR3 region: CASSGGGAGVWEQYF. The DNA of the CDR3 is TGTGCCAGCAGTGGGGGGGGAGCGGGAGTTTGGGAGCAGTACTTC.

The J gene is TRBJ1-6, the V gene TRBV5-4, with 8 bases aligning to TRBD1. This CDR3 is 14 amino acids long. V dropped 2 bases and J dropped 6; count of bases not matched to a gene: 1. Looked up from germline, CDR1 is SGHNT and CDR2 is YYREEE (reference sequence). This CDR3 reads CASSFDRGNSPLHF. The CDR3 DNA reads as TGTGCCAGCAGCTTTGACAGGGGTAATTCACCCCTCCACTTT.